Reported below is one TCR beta chain. Trimming removed 0 bases at V and 6 bases at J, with 12 bases between. The CDR3 has 14 residues. The germline V gene encodes CDR1 MGHRA and CDR2 YSYEKL. These data originate in a study of shared clonotypes between healthy human individuals. Study-wide background: Researchers assigned three CD4 naive, three CD4 memory, two CD8 naive and one CD8 memory plate to each donor.

Clones were sequenced by immunoSEQ multiplex PCR, and TCRdb holds only the in-frame ones, with some missing. In the table there are some 900,000 clones, 60% to 85% of which are singletons. The gene calls are TRBV4-1 and TRBJ2-7; D is perhaps TRBD2 (6 bases). Sample: memory CD4+ T cells sorted from blood. The sample's subset: CD45RA-negative fraction. The receptor was derived from a man aged 18 to 30 in good health. The CDR3 reads CASSQEAGTGEQYF. The CDR3 bases are TGCGCCAGCAGCCAAGAAGCCGGGACTGGCGAGCAGTACTTC.